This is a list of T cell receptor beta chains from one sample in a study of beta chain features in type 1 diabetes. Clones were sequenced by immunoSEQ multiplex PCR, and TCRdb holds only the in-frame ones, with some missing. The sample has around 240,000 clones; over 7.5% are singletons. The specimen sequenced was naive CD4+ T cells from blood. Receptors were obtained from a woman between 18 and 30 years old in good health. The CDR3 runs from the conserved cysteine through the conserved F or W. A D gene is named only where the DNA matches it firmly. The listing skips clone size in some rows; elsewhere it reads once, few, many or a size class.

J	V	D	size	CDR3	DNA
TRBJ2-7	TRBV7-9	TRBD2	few	CASRSWREDEQYF	TGTGCCAGCAGGTCTTGGCGGGAGGATGAGCAGTACTTC
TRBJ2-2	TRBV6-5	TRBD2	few	CASRFSGGAAGELFF	TGTGCCAGCAGGTTTAGCGGGGGGGCTGCCGGGGAGCTGTTTTTT
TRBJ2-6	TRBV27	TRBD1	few	CASSAPVRGPGANVLTF	TGTGCCAGCAGTGCTCCCGTGAGGGGGCCTGGGGCCAACGTCCTGACTTTC
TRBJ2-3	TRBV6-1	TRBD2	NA	CASSEGGAGGPADTQYF	TGTGCCAGCAGTGAAGGGGGAGCGGGGGGGCCTGCAGATACGCAGTATTTT
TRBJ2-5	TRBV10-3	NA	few	CAISKDTTIQETQYF	TGTGCCATCAGCAAAGACACCACGATCCAAGAGACCCAGTACTTC
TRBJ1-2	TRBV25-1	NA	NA	CASSTTDRRYTF	TGTGCCAGCAGTACAACCGACAGACGCTACACCTTC
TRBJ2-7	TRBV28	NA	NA	CASSRGHYEQYF	TGTGCCTCCTCGCGGGGGCACTACGAGCAGTACTTC
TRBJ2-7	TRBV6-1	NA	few	CASRRFSIIYEQYF	TGTGCCAGCAGGAGGTTTAGTATCATCTACGAGCAGTACTTC
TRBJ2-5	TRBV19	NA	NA	CASRQVGQETQYF	TGTGCCTCGCGGCAAGTTGGCCAAGAGACCCAGTACTTC
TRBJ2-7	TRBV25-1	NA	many	CASTDTSYEQYF	TGTGCCAGCACGGACACGTCCTACGAGCAGTACTTC
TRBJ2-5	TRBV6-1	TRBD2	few	CASSEGLAVIHQYF	TGTGCCAGCAGTGAGGGACTAGCGGTAATTCACCAGTACTTC
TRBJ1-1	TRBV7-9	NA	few	CASSLVAGQPTEAFF	TGTGCCAGCAGCTTAGTGGCAGGGCAACCCACTGAAGCTTTCTTT
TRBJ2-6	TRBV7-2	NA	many	CASSLGGAGANVLTF	TGTGCCAGCAGCTTAGGAGGAGCTGGGGCCAACGTCCTGACTTTC
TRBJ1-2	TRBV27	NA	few	CASSLTGIYGYTF	TGTGCCAGCAGTCTTACAGGGATTTATGGCTACACCTTC
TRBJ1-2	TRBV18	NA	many	CASSPTASYGYTF	TGTGCCAGCTCACCAACAGCCAGCTATGGCTACACCTTC
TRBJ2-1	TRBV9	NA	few	CASSVVPSLYEQFF	TGTGCCAGCAGCGTAGTCCCTAGCCTGTATGAGCAGTTCTTC
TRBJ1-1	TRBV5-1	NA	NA	CASRVNTEAFF	TGCGCCTCACGGGTGAACACTGAAGCTTTCTTT
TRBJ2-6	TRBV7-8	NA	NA	CASSFTGQTSTGANVLTF	TGTGCCAGCAGCTTCACGGGACAAACTTCCACTGGGGCCAACGTCCTGACTTTC
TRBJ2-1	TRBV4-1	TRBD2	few	CASSPGGGGSSYNEQFF	TGCGCCAGCAGTCCTGGCGGGGGGGGATCATCCTACAATGAGCAGTTCTTC
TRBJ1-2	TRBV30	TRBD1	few	CAWSVLGGGGYTF	TGTGCCTGGAGTGTACTAGGGGGCGGCGGCTACACCTTC
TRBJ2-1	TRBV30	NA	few	CAWNPPHTNEQFF	TGTGCTTGGAACCCCCCCCACACCAATGAGCAGTTCTTC
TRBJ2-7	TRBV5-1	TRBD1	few	CASSPGQGSYEQYF	TGCGCCAGCAGCCCCGGACAGGGGTCCTACGAGCAGTACTTC
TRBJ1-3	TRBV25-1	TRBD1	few	CAGQGPGNTIYF	TGTGCCGGACAGGGGCCAGGAAACACCATATATTTT
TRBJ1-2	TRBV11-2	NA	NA	CASSYTTGVYGYTF	TGTGCCAGCAGCTATACCACGGGGGTCTATGGCTACACCTTC
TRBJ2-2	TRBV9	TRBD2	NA	CASSVTSGSLTGELFF	TGTGCCAGCAGCGTCACTAGCGGGAGTTTAACCGGGGAGCTGTTTTTT
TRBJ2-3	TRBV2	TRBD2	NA	CASSLLAGGRTDTQYF	TGTGCCAGCAGTCTACTAGCGGGGGGACGCACAGATACGCAGTATTTT
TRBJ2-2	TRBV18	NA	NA	CASSLPGLNTGELFF	TGTGCCAGCTCACTTCCCGGACTGAACACCGGGGAGCTGTTTTTT
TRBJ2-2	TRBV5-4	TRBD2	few	CASSLELAGANTGELFF	TGTGCCAGCAGCTTGGAGCTAGCGGGCGCGAACACCGGGGAGCTGTTTTTT
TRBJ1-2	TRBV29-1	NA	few	CSAKTANYGYTF	TGCAGCGCAAAGACAGCCAACTATGGCTACACCTTC
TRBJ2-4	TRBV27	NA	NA	CASRISGMGIQYF	TGTGCCAGCAGAATCTCCGGGATGGGCATTCAGTACTTC
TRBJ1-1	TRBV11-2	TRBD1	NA	CASSYRRGPNTEAFF	TGTGCCAGCAGCTATCGGAGGGGGCCGAACACTGAAGCTTTCTTT
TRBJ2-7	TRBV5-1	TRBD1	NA	CASSARQGAGEQYF	TGCGCCAGCAGCGCCCGACAGGGGGCGGGTGAGCAGTACTTC
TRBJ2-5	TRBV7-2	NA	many	CASRLDPRGETQYF	TGTGCCAGCAGGTTGGACCCACGGGGAGAGACCCAGTACTTC
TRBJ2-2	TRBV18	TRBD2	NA	CASSGEREHTGELFF	TGTGCCAGCTCAGGTGAGCGGGAGCACACCGGGGAGCTGTTTTTT
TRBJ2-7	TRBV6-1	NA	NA	CALAGQTYEQYF	TGTGCCCTCGCAGGACAGACCTACGAGCAGTACTTC
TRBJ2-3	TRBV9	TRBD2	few	CASSVGISTSGSDTQYF	TGTGCCAGCAGCGTAGGAATTTCGACTAGCGGCTCAGATACGCAGTATTTT
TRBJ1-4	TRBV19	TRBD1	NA	CASSLGTATNEKLFF	TGTGCCAGTAGTTTGGGGACAGCAACTAATGAAAAACTGTTTTTT
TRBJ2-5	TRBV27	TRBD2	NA	CASSFLAGAKTQYF	TGTGCCAGCAGTTTCCTAGCGGGAGCGAAGACCCAGTACTTC
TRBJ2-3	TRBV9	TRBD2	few	CASSPHGTTPDTQYF	TGTGCCAGCAGCCCACACGGGACTACCCCAGATACGCAGTATTTT
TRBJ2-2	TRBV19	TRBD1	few	CASRTGGNTGELFF	TGTGCCAGTAGGACAGGGGGCAACACCGGGGAGCTGTTTTTT
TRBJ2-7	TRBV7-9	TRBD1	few	CASSRQGTYEQYF	TGTGCCAGCAGCCGACAGGGGACCTACGAGCAGTACTTC
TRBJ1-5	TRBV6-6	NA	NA	CASSRQASGNQPQHF	TGTGCCAGCAGTCGACAGGCATCAGGCAATCAGCCCCAGCATTTT